Listed below are T cell receptor beta chains from one sample, sequenced in a study of T cell repertoires in cytomegalovirus infection. TCRdb itself ran the reads through MiXCR, one entry per CDR3 protein. The sample includes around 740,000 distinct CDR3 sequences, roughly a third of them seen just once. Sequencing used PBMCs. The receptors stem from a human donor in good health (CMV status not recorded). Some clones in this sample may be carry-over from other donors' samples. Each CDR3 is given with its conserved first and last residue. A D gene is named only where the DNA matches it firmly. Expanded clones get a size class; other rows say once, few or many, or leave the size out.

j_gene: TRBJ2-1; v_gene: TRBV20-1; abundance: .; d_gene: .; CDR3aa: CSAISGTSSYNEQFF; CDR3nt: TGCAGTGCTATTTCAGGGACAAGTTCCTACAATGAGCAGTTCTTC
j_gene: TRBJ2-5; v_gene: TRBV20-1; abundance: few; d_gene: TRBD2; CDR3aa: CSARDLPGGHGETQYF; CDR3nt: TGCAGTGCTAGAGATCTGCCGGGGGGGCACGGAGAGACCCAGTACTTC
j_gene: TRBJ2-1; v_gene: TRBV6-2/TRBV6-3; abundance: .; d_gene: TRBD2; CDR3aa: CALRKVTSDYNEQFF; CDR3nt: TGTGCCCTCAGAAAGGTGACTAGCGATTACAATGAGCAGTTCTTC
j_gene: TRBJ1-4; v_gene: TRBV6-8; abundance: .; d_gene: TRBD1; CDR3aa: CASSWRGRGEKLFF; CDR3nt: TGTGCCAGCAGTTGGAGGGGGCGGGGTGAAAAACTGTTTTTT
j_gene: TRBJ1-3; v_gene: TRBV7-9; abundance: few; d_gene: .; CDR3aa: CASSRTGAGNTIYF; CDR3nt: TGTGCCAGCAGCCGCACTGGAGCTGGAAACACCATATATTTT
j_gene: TRBJ2-2; v_gene: TRBV28; abundance: few; d_gene: .; CDR3aa: CASSFPGRGANTGELFF; CDR3nt: TGTGCCAGCAGTTTCCCTGGTCGGGGCGCGAACACCGGGGAGCTGTTTTTT
j_gene: TRBJ2-1; v_gene: TRBV10-3; abundance: few; d_gene: TRBD2; CDR3aa: CAIARGGVNEQFF; CDR3nt: TGTGCCATCGCCCGGGGGGGGGTCAATGAGCAGTTCTTC
j_gene: TRBJ2-7; v_gene: TRBV12-3/TRBV12-4; abundance: .; d_gene: TRBD2; CDR3aa: CASATSGRAFYEQYF; CDR3nt: TGTGCCAGCGCAACTAGCGGGAGGGCCTTCTACGAGCAGTACTTC
j_gene: TRBJ2-5; v_gene: TRBV7-3; abundance: .; d_gene: .; CDR3aa: CASSLDGAPQEPQYF; CDR3nt: TGTGCCAGCAGCTTAGACGGGGCCCCCCAAGAGCCCCAGTACTTC
j_gene: TRBJ1-2; v_gene: TRBV7-9; abundance: few; d_gene: .; CDR3aa: CASSLGENGYTF; CDR3nt: TGTGCCAGCAGCCTAGGGGAGAATGGCTACACCTTC
j_gene: TRBJ2-1; v_gene: TRBV6-6; abundance: few; d_gene: TRBD2; CDR3aa: CASSTTSGGAEQFF; CDR3nt: TGTGCCAGCAGCACGACTAGCGGGGGGGCTGAGCAGTTCTTC
j_gene: TRBJ2-5; v_gene: TRBV19; abundance: .; d_gene: TRBD1; CDR3aa: CASSMMAPGGRETQYF; CDR3nt: TGTGCCAGTAGTATGATGGCTCCAGGGGGTCGCGAGACCCAGTACTTC
j_gene: TRBJ1-1; v_gene: TRBV14; abundance: .; d_gene: TRBD1; CDR3aa: CASSPLLTGAVEAFF; CDR3nt: TGTGCCAGCAGCCCTCTGTTAACAGGGGCGGTTGAAGCTTTCTTT
j_gene: TRBJ2-1; v_gene: TRBV7-2; abundance: .; d_gene: .; CDR3aa: CDSSLARLAVGVDEQFF; CDR3nt: TGTGACAGCAGCTTAGCGCGACTCGCAGTTGGAGTCGATGAGCAGTTCTTC
j_gene: TRBJ2-5; v_gene: TRBV4-1; abundance: many; d_gene: .; CDR3aa: CASSQDGRTQETQYF; CDR3nt: TGCGCCAGCAGCCAAGATGGAAGGACACAAGAGACCCAGTACTTC
j_gene: TRBJ1-5; v_gene: TRBV27; abundance: few; d_gene: TRBD1; CDR3aa: CASSNRTGMKGNQPQHF; CDR3nt: TGTGCCAGCAGTAACCGGACAGGGATGAAGGGCAATCAGCCCCAGCATTTT
j_gene: TRBJ1-2; v_gene: TRBV27; abundance: few; d_gene: TRBD1; CDR3aa: CASRRTGGRYGYTF; CDR3nt: TGTGCCAGCAGAAGGACAGGGGGGAGATATGGCTACACCTTC
j_gene: TRBJ2-1; v_gene: TRBV6-4; abundance: many; d_gene: .; CDR3aa: CASSGRLGGNEQFF; CDR3nt: TGTGCCAGCAGTGGTAGACTAGGGGGTAATGAGCAGTTCTTC
j_gene: TRBJ1-4; v_gene: TRBV7-8; abundance: many; d_gene: TRBD1; CDR3aa: CASSSRDRGLPYEKLFF; CDR3nt: TGTGCCAGCAGCTCCAGGGACAGGGGTCTACCTTATGAAAAACTGTTTTTT
j_gene: TRBJ2-6; v_gene: TRBV7-2; abundance: .; d_gene: TRBD2; CDR3aa: CASKGGTSGFSSGANVLTF; CDR3nt: TGTGCCAGCAAAGGGGGCACTAGCGGGTTTAGCTCTGGGGCCAACGTCCTGACTTTC
j_gene: TRBJ1-1; v_gene: TRBV7-3; abundance: many; d_gene: .; CDR3aa: CASRTTMNTEAFF; CDR3nt: TGTGCCAGCAGGACCACTATGAACACTGAAGCTTTCTTT
j_gene: TRBJ1-6; v_gene: TRBV7-2; abundance: many; d_gene: TRBD1; CDR3aa: CASSFLQGARSPLHF; CDR3nt: TGTGCCAGCAGCTTTCTACAGGGGGCGCGTTCACCCCTCCACTTT
j_gene: TRBJ2-6; v_gene: TRBV7-8; abundance: .; d_gene: .; CDR3aa: CASSRYARQVSGANVLTF; CDR3nt: TGTGCCAGCAGCCGATATGCCCGACAGGTCTCTGGGGCCAACGTCCTGACTTTC
j_gene: TRBJ2-7; v_gene: TRBV12-3/TRBV12-4; abundance: .; d_gene: .; CDR3aa: CASSRGANLYEQYF; CDR3nt: TGTGCCAGCAGTCGCGGCGCCAACCTCTACGAGCAGTACTTC
j_gene: TRBJ1-1; v_gene: TRBV20-1; abundance: few; d_gene: TRBD1; CDR3aa: CSAQPGQSNTEAFF; CDR3nt: TGCAGTGCTCAGCCGGGACAGTCGAACACTGAAGCTTTCTTT
j_gene: TRBJ2-1; v_gene: TRBV7-6; abundance: few; d_gene: TRBD2; CDR3aa: CASSLGGGGAYNEQFF; CDR3nt: TGTGCCAGCAGCTTAGGCGGTGGGGGGGCCTACAATGAGCAGTTCTTC
j_gene: TRBJ1-4; v_gene: TRBV4-2; abundance: few; d_gene: .; CDR3aa: CASSPGGEDEKLFF; CDR3nt: TGTGCCAGCAGCCCTGGAGGGGAGGATGAAAAACTGTTTTTT
j_gene: TRBJ2-7; v_gene: TRBV5-6; abundance: .; d_gene: TRBD1; CDR3aa: CASSGNRDRDLYEQYF; CDR3nt: TGTGCCAGCAGCGGAAACCGGGACAGGGACTTATACGAGCAGTACTTC
j_gene: TRBJ2-2; v_gene: TRBV28; abundance: few; d_gene: TRBD1; CDR3aa: CASREEGARIDAGELFF; CDR3nt: TGTGCCAGCAGGGAAGAGGGGGCGCGGATCGATGCCGGGGAGCTGTTTTTT
j_gene: TRBJ2-5; v_gene: TRBV25-1; abundance: .; d_gene: TRBD1; CDR3aa: CASSDTGGGETQHF; CDR3nt: TGTGCCAGCAGCGACACAGGGGGCGGGGAGACCCAGCACTTC
j_gene: TRBJ2-4; v_gene: TRBV7-9; abundance: .; d_gene: TRBD1; CDR3aa: CASSLGQGASPRNIQYF; CDR3nt: TGTGCCAGCAGCTTAGGACAGGGGGCTTCCCCCAGGAACATTCAGTACTTC
j_gene: TRBJ2-2; v_gene: TRBV12-3/TRBV12-4; abundance: .; d_gene: .; CDR3aa: CASSRDSAFGELFF; CDR3nt: TGTGCCAGCAGTCGGGACTCCGCATTCGGGGAGCTGTTTTTT
j_gene: TRBJ2-1; v_gene: TRBV6-6; abundance: few; d_gene: .; CDR3aa: CASSSSGRNEQFF; CDR3nt: TGTGCCAGCAGTTCTAGTGGGCGCAATGAGCAGTTCTTC
j_gene: TRBJ2-4; v_gene: TRBV14; abundance: .; d_gene: .; CDR3aa: CASSSLGRGKNIQYF; CDR3nt: TGTGCCAGCAGCTCACTTGGAAGGGGCAAAAACATTCAGTACTTC
j_gene: TRBJ1-5; v_gene: TRBV19; abundance: .; d_gene: .; CDR3aa: CASSAQPRHF; CDR3nt: TGTGCCAGTAGTGCTCAGCCCCGGCATTTT
j_gene: TRBJ2-1; v_gene: TRBV19; abundance: .; d_gene: .; CDR3aa: CASSIGVARSDEQFF; CDR3nt: TGTGCCAGTAGTATAGGGGTAGCGAGGTCTGATGAGCAGTTCTTC